The rows below give T cell receptor beta chains drawn from one sample of a study of CD8 T cells in ankylosing spondylitis. Using its own MiXCR run on the 5' RACE reads, TCRdb lists one record per CDR3 protein. The sample records some 220,000 distinct CDR3 sequences, roughly 8.2% being singletons. The specimen was blood, either unsorted or a sorted T cell fraction (not recorded which). The receptors were gathered from a female donor with ankylosing spondylitis or in good health (not recorded which). CDR3s include the opening cysteine and the closing phenylalanine or tryptophan. D genes are given only for firm matches. Only part of the rows carry a size: once, few, many, or a class if the clone is expanded.

size | D | J | V | length | DNA | CDR3
- | - | TRBJ1-5 | TRBV6-2/TRBV6-3 | 11 | TGTGCCAGCAGCCACGCGGGGCCCCAGCATTTT | CASSHAGPQHF
- | TRBD1 | TRBJ2-5 | TRBV13 | 15 | TGTGCCAGCAGCTTACGAAAGGGACAGGGAGAGACCCAGTACTTC | CASSLRKGQGETQYF
many | - | TRBJ2-3 | TRBV20-1 | 13 | TGCAGTGCTAGACACGGACGGACAGATACGCAGTATTTT | CSARHGRTDTQYF
few | - | TRBJ2-3 | TRBV7-2 | 17 | TGTGCCAGCAGCTCCGCGGGGGCAGGGGGCCCCACAGATACGCAGTATTTT | CASSSAGAGGPTDTQYF
many | TRBD2 | TRBJ2-7 | TRBV5-1 | 15 | TGCGCCAGCAGCTTAACCGGGACTAGGCTCGGCGAGCAGTACTTC | CASSLTGTRLGEQYF
many | - | TRBJ1-5 | TRBV20-1 | 16 | TGCAGTGCTAGAGGTCGCGCGGGCGGGAGCAATCAGCCCCAGCATTTT | CSARGRAGGSNQPQHF
many | TRBD1 | TRBJ2-1 | TRBV12-3/TRBV12-4 | 15 | TGTGCCAGCAGTTGGACAGGGGGCTCCTACAATGAGCAGTTCTTC | CASSWTGGSYNEQFF
few | TRBD2 | TRBJ2-7 | TRBV5-1 | 15 | TGCGCCAGCAGTCTCTTGACTAGCGGGAGCTACGAGCAGTACTTC | CASSLLTSGSYEQYF
many | - | TRBJ2-1 | TRBV12-5 | 14 | TGTGCTAGTGGTTTGGTACTTGGAGACGATGAGCAGTTCTTC | CASGLVLGDDEQFF
many | TRBD1 | TRBJ2-2 | TRBV20-1 | 15 | TGCAGTGCCATCCGGGGACAGTTTAACACCGGGGAGCTGTTTTTT | CSAIRGQFNTGELFF
many | - | TRBJ2-6 | TRBV5-4 | 16 | TGTGCCAGCAGCTTGTGGACGACGGGTGGGGCCAACGTCCTGACTTTC | CASSLWTTGGANVLTF
many | - | TRBJ1-1 | TRBV10-3 | 15 | TGTGCCATCAGTAAGGGGCGGGGGGCGACAACTGAAGCTTTCTTT | CAISKGRGATTEAFF
few | - | TRBJ1-1 | TRBV29-1 | 15 | TGCAGCGCCCCCCACCCCGGAGGGGCGAACACTGAAGCTTTCTTT | CSAPHPGGANTEAFF
few | TRBD2 | TRBJ2-1 | TRBV7-9 | 17 | TGTGCCAGCAGCTCGGGGACTAGCGGGAACTCCTACAATGAGCAGTTCTTC | CASSSGTSGNSYNEQFF
many | - | TRBJ2-7 | TRBV29-1 | 13 | TGCAGCGCTTCGACCGGGAAGACCTACGAGCAGTACTTC | CSASTGKTYEQYF
many | - | TRBJ1-1 | TRBV6-2/TRBV6-3 | 13 | TGTGCCAGCAGCCGTGGGGAGAACACTGAAGCTTTCTTT | CASSRGENTEAFF
many | - | TRBJ1-6 | TRBV7-8 | 15 | TGTGCCAGCAGCGGAGTGGCAGCGCATAATTCACCCCTCCACTTT | CASSGVAAHNSPLHF
few | - | TRBJ2-2 | TRBV25-1 | 15 | TGTGCCAGCAGTGAATGGGAGGGGGGGACCGGGGAGCTGTTTTTT | CASSEWEGGTGELFF
many | - | TRBJ2-7 | TRBV18 | 11 | TGTGCCAGCTCACCCCAGGACGAGCAGTACTTC | CASSPQDEQYF
many | - | TRBJ2-3 | TRBV6-1 | 13 | TGTGCCAGCAGTGGGGACAGCACAGATACGCAGTATTTT | CASSGDSTDTQYF
- | - | TRBJ2-7 | TRBV2 | 13 | TGTGCCAGCAGAGTAGGACCCCCCAGGGAGCAGTACTTC | CASRVGPPREQYF
many | - | TRBJ2-2 | TRBV2 | 15 | TGTGCCAGCAGTGAACTGACAGGGAACACCGGGGAGCTGTTTTTT | CASSELTGNTGELFF
many | - | TRBJ2-1 | TRBV25-1 | 13 | TGTGCCAGCAGTACAGGGTCCTACAATGAGCAGTTCTTC | CASSTGSYNEQFF
many | TRBD2 | TRBJ2-7 | TRBV25-1 | 15 | TGTGCCAGCGGCTCACGGGGCGGGAGCGCCTACGAGCAGTACTTC | CASGSRGGSAYEQYF
many | - | TRBJ2-1 | TRBV20-1 | 12 | TGCAGTGCGGAACACACAGGGTCTGAGCAGTTCTTC | CSAEHTGSEQFF
many | - | TRBJ2-5 | TRBV12-3/TRBV12-4 | 12 | TGTGCCAGCAGTCCGGCGGGGGCGACCCAGTACTTC | CASSPAGATQYF
many | TRBD2 | TRBJ2-7 | TRBV5-1 | 14 | TGCGCCAGCAGCTTTCTAGCGGATCTAGGAGAGCAGTACTTC | CASSFLADLGEQYF
many | - | TRBJ2-7 | TRBV7-2 | 16 | TGTGCCAGCAGCATATGGCGTCTCTCCCAAACCTACGAGCAGTACTTC | CASSIWRLSQTYEQYF
many | - | TRBJ1-2 | TRBV29-1 | 11 | TGCAGCGTTGCTACGAGCTATGGCTACACCTTC | CSVATSYGYTF
- | - | TRBJ1-6 | TRBV12-3/TRBV12-4 | 18 | TGTGCCAGCAGTTTATGGTCGGGGGGGAGCTCCTATAATTCACCCCTCCACTTT | CASSLWSGGSSYNSPLHF
- | - | TRBJ2-1 | TRBV7-8 | 16 | TGTGCCATCAGCTTCCGGGCCATGTACCCCTACGATGAGCAGTTCTTC | CAISFRAMYPYDEQFF
- | TRBD1 | TRBJ1-5 | TRBV5-1 | 19 | TGCGCCAGCAGCTCGACCTATATACAGGGGGCAGAGGGCAATCAGCCCCAGCATTTT | CASSSTYIQGAEGNQPQHF
many | - | TRBJ2-4 | TRBV20-1 | 11 | TGCAGTGCTGCGATCTCTCTTATTCAGTACTTC | CSAAISLIQYF
many | - | TRBJ1-2 | TRBV20-1 | 12 | TGCAGTGCTCCCCGGGGAGAGGGTGGCTACACCTTC | CSAPRGEGGYTF
few | TRBD2 | TRBJ2-7 | TRBV12-3/TRBV12-4 | 16 | TGTGCCAGCAGTCAAACGACTAGCGGGAGGGCCTACGAGCAGTACTTC | CASSQTTSGRAYEQYF
many | TRBD2 | TRBJ2-7 | TRBV11-2 | 18 | TGTGCCAGCAGCTTAGGTGGTAGCGGGAGGGGGAACCATCCCGAGCAGTACTTC | CASSLGGSGRGNHPEQYF
many | - | TRBJ2-1 | TRBV6-1 | 15 | TGTGCCAGCAGTCCATCACCTAGCTCCTACAATGAGCAGTTCTTC | CASSPSPSSYNEQFF
many | - | TRBJ1-5 | TRBV20-1 | 14 | TGCAGTGCGGTGCGTGGGGTTGGCAATCAGCCCCAGCATTTT | CSAVRGVGNQPQHF
many | TRBD2 | TRBJ2-1 | TRBV20-1 | 15 | TGCAGTGCTCTTCCGGGACTAGCTTCCAACAATGAGCAGTTCTTC | CSALPGLASNNEQFF
many | - | TRBJ1-1 | TRBV5-1 | 15 | TGCGCCAGCAGCTTGACGATGGGGGTGAACACTGAAGCTTTCTTT | CASSLTMGVNTEAFF
many | - | TRBJ1-2 | TRBV12-3/TRBV12-4 | 13 | TGTGCCAGCAGTCCCGGAGGGGATAATGGCTACACCTTC | CASSPGGDNGYTF
many | - | TRBJ2-4 | TRBV4-3 | 15 | TGCGCCAGCAGCCAAGATCCGGGGGCGCAAAACATTCAGTACTTC | CASSQDPGAQNIQYF
many | - | TRBJ2-1 | TRBV20-1 | 14 | TGCAGTGCTAGGAATAGCAGAAACTACAATGAGCAGTTCTTC | CSARNSRNYNEQFF
many | - | TRBJ2-1 | TRBV12-3/TRBV12-4 | 13 | TGTGCCAGCACGGTTCGGGGCTTTAATGAGCAGTTCTTC | CASTVRGFNEQFF
many | TRBD2 | TRBJ2-1 | TRBV29-1 | 13 | TGCAGCGTTGCCGAAGCGGGATTCAATGAGCAGTTCTTC | CSVAEAGFNEQFF
many | TRBD2 | TRBJ2-3 | TRBV5-1 | 17 | TGCGCCAGCACCGGGACTAGCGGGCGCAGCAACACAGATACGCAGTATTTT | CASTGTSGRSNTDTQYF